The 20 T cell receptor beta chains below were found in one sample sequenced in a study of blood T cell repertoires in COVID-19. Profiling relied on immunoSEQ multiplex PCR, and the TCRdb table lists in-frame clones only, not all of them. The repertoire holds more than 250,000 clones, with 70% to 90% as singletons. The sample was PBMCs or T cells enriched from blood (not recorded which). These receptor sequences come from a man in his thirties or forties who had recovered from COVID-19.

This clone was picked up a small number of times. This chain connects TRBV19 to TRBJ2-1; a weak D match, TRBD1 (6 bases). Looked up from germline, CDR1 is LNHDA and CDR2 is SQIVND (reference sequence). The CDR3 length is 15 residues. The V end was cut by 1 base, the J end by 0 bases, with 7 bases between. The CDR3 nucleotides are TGTGCCAGTAGTATAGTGGGGGCCTCCTACAATGAGCAGTTCTTC. Translated, it gives CASSIVGASYNEQFF.

The chain carries TRBV6-6 and TRBJ1-6; perhaps TRBD1 as D (6 bases). The CDR3 has 15 residues. V lost 2 bases and J 5 bases, leaving 10 bases between the germline ends. CDR1 is MNHNY, CDR2 SVGAGI, per germline (reference sequence). The CDR3 loop is CASSYPQGNNSPLHF. CDR3 nucleotides: TGTGCCAGCAGTTACCCCCAGGGGAATAATTCACCCCTCCACTTT.

The chain combines TRBV7-9 with TRBJ2-7; 9 bases align to TRBD1. CDR3 length: 16 amino acids. The V and J ends lost 5 bases and 1 base, in that order; junction bases with no gene match: 9. Germline CDR1 is SEHNR and CDR2 is FQNEAQ (reference sequence). The CDR3 region has the DNA TGTGCCAGCAGCGAAGAATCCGGGACAGGGTCCTACGAGCAGTACTTC. Translated, it gives CASSEESGTGSYEQYF.

This chain links TRBV19 with TRBJ1-3; TRBD1 is a possible D gene (5 bases). The CDR3 is 12 residues long. Germline lookup yields CDR1 LNHDA and CDR2 SQIVND (reference sequence). V lost 7 bases, J lost 4 bases, and 8 bases lay in between. CDR3 sequence: CASTDRGNTIYF. CDR3 nucleotide sequence: TGTGCCAGTACTGACAGAGGAAACACCATATATTTT.

This chain joins TRBV30 and TRBJ2-7, with D maybe TRBD2 (6 bases). This CDR3 contains 16 residues. Germline V lookup: CDR1 GTSNPN, CDR2 SVGIG (reference sequence). V was clipped by 4 bases and J by 3 bases, with 22 bases between them. The CDR3 here is CAWIALGGAGDYEQYF. Here the CDR3 DNA reads TGTGCCTGGATCGCTTTGGGGGGAGCAGGAGACTACGAGCAGTACTTC.

The chain links TRBV20-1 to TRBJ1-2, with D perhaps matching TRBD1 (6 bases). Per the germline V gene, CDR1 is DFQATT and CDR2 is SNEGSKA (reference sequence). The CDR3 covers 15 residues. V was cut by 3 bases and J by 2 bases, with 16 bases left in between. CDR3 in amino acids: CSASRAGVFNYGYTF. In DNA, the CDR3 is TGCAGTGCTAGTAGGGCAGGGGTTTTCAACTATGGCTACACCTTC.

This clone came up once. The rearrangement links TRBV5-1 to TRBJ2-3; 13 bases are a match to TRBD2. CDR1 is SGHRS and CDR2 is YFSETQ in the germline V gene. The CDR3 runs to 17 residues. V gave up 3 bases and J gave up 1 base; unmatched junction bases: 5. The DNA of the CDR3 is TGCGCCAGCAGCTACCTTACTAGCGGGGGGGGCACAGATACGCAGTATTTT. It is translated as CASSYLTSGGGTDTQYF.

This clone was picked up one time. The rearrangement links TRBV6-5 to TRBJ1-1; tentative D call: TRBD1 (5 bases). This CDR3 comprises 12 residues. Germline assignment: CDR1 MNHEY and CDR2 SVGAGI. Trimming took 10 bases from V and 4 from J, leaving 13 bases between them. The CDR3, as DNA: TGTGCCATCCTCATCGGGGGCACTGAAGCTTTCTTT. Protein: CAILIGGTEAFF.

The CDR3 loop reads CASSQDWRGATEAFF. The DNA for the CDR3 is TGTGCCAGCAGCCAAGATTGGCGGGGTGCCACTGAAGCTTTCTTT. V usage is TRBV4-2 and J usage is TRBJ1-1; D is uncertain. The CDR3 is made up of 15 amino acids. V was pared by 0 bases and J by 4 bases, with 12 bases between. Looked up from germline, CDR1 is LGHNA and CDR2 is YNFKEQ.

This rearrangement joins TRBV6-5 to TRBJ2-1; 12 nucleotides agree with TRBD2. The CDR3 has 15 amino acids. Germline assignment: CDR1 MNHEY and CDR2 SVGAGI. The trim removed 4 bases at V and 8 bases at J, leaving 6 bases unmatched. The CDR3 loop is CASSFTSGGTYEQFF. In nucleotides, the CDR3 is TGTGCCAGCAGTTTCACTAGCGGGGGGACCTATGAGCAGTTCTTC.

The rearrangement joins TRBV30 to TRBJ2-1; D possibly corresponds to TRBD2 (5 bases). V lost 0 bases to trimming and J lost 1 base, with 10 bases between them. Per the germline V gene, CDR1 is GTSNPN and CDR2 is SVGIG (reference sequence). The CDR3 spans 15 residues. The CDR3 here is CAWSVREWSYNEQFF. Written as DNA, the CDR3 is TGTGCCTGGAGTGTGAGGGAATGGTCCTACAATGAGCAGTTCTTC.

The chain combines TRBV9 with TRBJ1-2, with D uncertain. V lost 1 base and J 8 bases, leaving 12 bases between the germline ends. CDR1 and CDR2 (germline): SGDLS, YYNGEE. The CDR3 loop spans 13 amino acids. The CDR3 reads CASSVSSEGGYTF. The DNA for the CDR3 is TGTGCCAGCAGCGTAAGTTCGGAGGGCGGCTACACCTTC.

This clone was seen a single time. The genes are TRBV5-1 and TRBJ2-6, with TRBD1 as a possible D gene (5 bases). The ends were cut back, 0 bases at V and 2 bases at J, with 9 bases in the middle. From germline, CDR1 is SGHRS and CDR2 YFSETQ. The CDR3 spans 16 residues. CDR3 residues: CASSLAGFPGANVLTF. Here the CDR3 DNA reads TGCGCCAGCAGCTTGGCAGGGTTCCCTGGGGCCAACGTCCTGACTTTC.

The J gene is TRBJ2-2, the V gene TRBV9; D gene unclear. The V gene lost 4 bases and the J gene lost 8 bases, with 6 bases spanning the gap. This CDR3 has 11 amino acids. Per germline, CDR1 SGDLS and CDR2 YYNGEE. This CDR3 reads CASSIGGELFF. Written as DNA, the CDR3 is TGTGCCAGCAGCATCGGGGGGGAGCTGTTTTTT. Complete variable domain (other parts from reference TRBV9 and TRBJ2-2): DSGVTQTPKHLITATGQRVTLRCSPRSGDLSVYWYQQSLDQGLQFLIQYYNGEERAKGNILERFSAQQFPDLHSELNLSSLELGDSALYFCASSIGGELFFGEGSRLTVL.

The chain links TRBV5-1 to TRBJ2-7, with TRBD1 matching 7 bases. Germline V gene lookup returns CDR1 SGHRS and CDR2 YFSETQ. The ends lost 2 bases at V and 5 bases at J; junction bases unmatched: 4. The CDR3 sequence is 13 residues long. CDR3 loop: CASSFDRVNEQYF. CDR3 in DNA: TGCGCCAGCAGCTTCGACAGGGTAAACGAGCAGTACTTC.

This rearrangement joins TRBV6-5 to TRBJ1-6, with TRBD1 matching over 8 bases. Germline CDR1 and CDR2: MNHEY and SVGAGI. This CDR3 spans 16 amino acids. V was clipped by 2 bases and J by 10 bases; unmatched bases: 10. The CDR3 loop reads CASSYGADREGSPLHF. In DNA form, the CDR3 reads TGTGCCAGCAGTTACGGCGCGGACAGGGAAGGCTCACCCCTCCACTTT.

Concerning this clone: The junction and the germline gene differ at one end; a read error may be behind it. This chain connects TRBV7-7 to TRBJ2-7; D possibly corresponds to TRBD1 (6 bases). The CDR3 loop spans 16 amino acids. CDR1 is SSHAT and CDR2 is FNYEAQ in the germline V gene (reference sequence). CDR3 amino acids: CASSLGPAEGVYEQYF. The CDR3 DNA reads as TGTGCTAGCAGCTTAGGCCCGGCAGAGGGGGTTTACGAGCAGTACTTC.

This chain joins TRBV5-6 and TRBJ1-6; no clear D. This CDR3 region has 15 residues. Germline loops: CDR1 SGHDT, CDR2 YYEEEE. V lost 2 bases and J lost 6, with 12 bases in between. Here the CDR3 reads CASSFRASTNSPLHF. The CDR3 nucleotides are TGTGCCAGCAGCTTCAGAGCGTCGACTAATTCACCCCTCCACTTT. Full variable domain (missing parts from reference TRBV5-6 and TRBJ1-6): DAGVTQSPTHLIKTRGQQVTLRCSPKSGHDTVSWYQQALGQGPQFIFQYYEEEERQRGNFPDRFSGHQFPNYSSELNVNALLLGDSALYLCASSFRASTNSPLHFGNGTRLTVT.

CDR3 bases: TGTGCCTGGATGGGCAGGGGTAATTCACCCCTCCACTTT. The encoded protein is CAWMGRGNSPLHF. The chain employs TRBV30 and TRBJ1-6; TRBD1 might be the D (6 bases). Per the germline V gene, CDR1 is GTSNPN and CDR2 is SVGIG (reference sequence). Trimming removed 4 bases at V and 6 bases at J, with 10 bases between. The length of the CDR3 is 13 residues.

The genes are TRBV6-5 and TRBJ1-2; TRBD1 agrees at 7 bases. Trimming cost V 6 bases and J 2 bases; bases outside gene matches: 6. In germline, CDR1 is MNHEY, CDR2 SVGAGI. CDR3 size: 14 residues. In DNA, the CDR3 is TGTGCCAGCAGGCCGACAGGGAAGAACTATGGCTACACCTTC. Protein sequence: CASRPTGKNYGYTF.